This T cell receptor (beta chain) was observed in a study of blood T cell repertoires in COVID-19. Study details: Donors in the United States, Italy and Spain gave samples during acute or convalescent COVID-19. PBMCs, B-cell-depleted T cells, or T cells were the source of the cDNA or gDNA that made up the material.

As handled by the study authors: The authors estimated nucleated cell counts from reference gene primer amplification. Here immunoSEQ multiplex PCR was the method, and the copy in TCRdb shows in-frame clones only, minus some. The V and J calls and clone size were taken over from that table, and D and trimming were inferred from the DNA. The repertoire consists of about 160,000 clones, with around 80% occurring once and the leading ten covering roughly 8.3%. Input material: peripheral blood. The sequence was obtained from a man aged 60 to 69 with acute or convalescent COVID-19.

CDR3 amino acids: CASSESYGDNSPLHF. Here the CDR3 DNA reads TGTGCCAGCAGTGAATCGTACGGAGATAATTCACCCCTCCACTTT. The chain is built from TRBV25-1 and TRBJ1-6, with D uncertain. From germline, CDR1 is MGHDK and CDR2 SYGVNS. V was shortened by 1 base and J by 5 bases, with 9 bases between the two germline ends. CDR3 length: 15 residues.